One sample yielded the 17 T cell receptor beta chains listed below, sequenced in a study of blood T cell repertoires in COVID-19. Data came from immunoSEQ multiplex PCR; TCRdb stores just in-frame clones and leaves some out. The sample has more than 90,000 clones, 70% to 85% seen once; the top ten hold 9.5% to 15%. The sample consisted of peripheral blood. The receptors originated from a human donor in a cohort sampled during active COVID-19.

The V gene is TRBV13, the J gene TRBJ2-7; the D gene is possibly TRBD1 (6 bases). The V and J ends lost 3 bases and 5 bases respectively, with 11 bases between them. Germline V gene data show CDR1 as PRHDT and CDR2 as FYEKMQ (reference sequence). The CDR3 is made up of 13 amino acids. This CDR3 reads CASSFDRSNEQYF. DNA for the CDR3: TGTGCCAGCAGCTTCGACAGGAGCAACGAGCAGTACTTC.

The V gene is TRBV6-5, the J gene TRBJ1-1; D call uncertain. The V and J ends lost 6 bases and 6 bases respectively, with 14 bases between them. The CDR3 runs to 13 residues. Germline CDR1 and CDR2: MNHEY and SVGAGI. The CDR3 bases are TGTGCCAGCAGCGCTCCCCCGGTGCCTGAAGCTTTCTTT. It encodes CASSAPPVPEAFF.

For the CDR3, the DNA is TGCAGCGTACAGGGCCGAGACCCAACAGCGAGAGCTTTCTTT. Its protein product is CSVQGRDPTARAFF. The rearrangement links TRBV29-1 to TRBJ1-1; D is perhaps TRBD1 (6 bases). Trimming shortened V by 6 bases and J by 10 bases, and 24 bases separated the two germline ends. CDR1 is SQVTM, CDR2 ANQGSEA, per germline. The CDR3 has 14 residues.

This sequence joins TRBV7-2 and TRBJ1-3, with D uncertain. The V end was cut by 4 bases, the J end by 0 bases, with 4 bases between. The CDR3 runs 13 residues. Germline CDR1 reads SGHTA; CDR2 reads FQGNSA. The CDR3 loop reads CASSSYSGNTIYF. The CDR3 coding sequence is TGTGCCAGCAGCTCTTACTCTGGAAACACCATATATTTT.

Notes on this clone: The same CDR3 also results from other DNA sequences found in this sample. The CDR3 reads CASSLVYRNTEAFF. DNA for the CDR3: TGTGCCAGCAGCTTAGTTTATAGGAACACTGAAGCTTTCTTT. The chain combines TRBV7-2 with TRBJ1-1; unclear D gene. Trimming removed 1 base at V and 1 base at J, with 7 bases between. CDR1 is SGHTA, CDR2 FQGNSA, per germline. The length of the CDR3 is 14 residues.

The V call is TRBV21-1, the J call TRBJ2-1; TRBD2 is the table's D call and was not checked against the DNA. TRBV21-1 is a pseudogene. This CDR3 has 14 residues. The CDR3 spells CASLLAGGDNEQFF. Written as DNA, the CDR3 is TGTGCCAGCTTACTAGCGGGGGGCGACAATGAGCAGTTCTTC.

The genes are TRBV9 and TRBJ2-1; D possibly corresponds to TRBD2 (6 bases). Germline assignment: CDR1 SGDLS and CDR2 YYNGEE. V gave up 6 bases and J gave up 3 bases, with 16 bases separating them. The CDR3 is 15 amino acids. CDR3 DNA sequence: TGTGCCAGCACCTCTCCCGGTAGCGGCTACAATGAGCAGTTCTTC. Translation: CASTSPGSGYNEQFF.

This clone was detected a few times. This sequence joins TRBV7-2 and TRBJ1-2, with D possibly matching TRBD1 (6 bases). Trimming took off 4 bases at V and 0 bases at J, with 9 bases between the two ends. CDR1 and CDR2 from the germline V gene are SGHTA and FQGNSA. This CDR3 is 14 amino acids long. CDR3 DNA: TGTGCCAGCAGCTGGGACAAAGCTAACTATGGCTACACCTTC. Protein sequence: CASSWDKANYGYTF.

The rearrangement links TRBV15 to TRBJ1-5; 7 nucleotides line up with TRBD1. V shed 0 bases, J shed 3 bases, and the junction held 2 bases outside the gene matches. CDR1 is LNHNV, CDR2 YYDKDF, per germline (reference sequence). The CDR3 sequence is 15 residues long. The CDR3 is CATSRDQGVNQPQHF. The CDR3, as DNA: TGTGCCACCAGCAGAGATCAGGGGGTCAATCAGCCCCAGCATTTT. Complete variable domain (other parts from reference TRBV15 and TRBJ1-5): DAMVIQNPRYQVTQFGKPVTLSCSQTLNHNVMYWYQQKSSQAPKLLFHYYDKDFNNEADTPDNFQSRRPNTSFCFLDIRSPGLGDTAMYLCATSRDQGVNQPQHFGDGTRLSIL.

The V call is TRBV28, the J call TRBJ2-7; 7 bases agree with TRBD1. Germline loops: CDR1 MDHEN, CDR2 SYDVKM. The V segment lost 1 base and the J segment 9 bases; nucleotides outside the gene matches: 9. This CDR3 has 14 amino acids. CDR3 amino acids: CASSLSGTGAWQYF. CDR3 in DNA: TGTGCCAGCAGTTTATCGGGCACAGGGGCTTGGCAGTACTTC.

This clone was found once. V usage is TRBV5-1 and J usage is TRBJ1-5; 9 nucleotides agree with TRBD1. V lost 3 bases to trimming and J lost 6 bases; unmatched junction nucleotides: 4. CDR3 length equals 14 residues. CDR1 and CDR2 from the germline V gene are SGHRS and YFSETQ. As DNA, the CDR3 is TGCGCCAGCAGCTCTACAGGGGGCACTCAGCCCCAGCATTTT. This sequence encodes CASSSTGGTQPQHF.

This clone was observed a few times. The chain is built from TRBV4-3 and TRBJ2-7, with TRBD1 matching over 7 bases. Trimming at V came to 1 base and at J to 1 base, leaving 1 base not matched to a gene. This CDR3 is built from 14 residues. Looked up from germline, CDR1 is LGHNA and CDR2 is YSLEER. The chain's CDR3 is CASSQGGQSYEQYF. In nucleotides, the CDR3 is TGCGCCAGCAGCCAAGGGGGACAGTCCTACGAGCAGTACTTC.

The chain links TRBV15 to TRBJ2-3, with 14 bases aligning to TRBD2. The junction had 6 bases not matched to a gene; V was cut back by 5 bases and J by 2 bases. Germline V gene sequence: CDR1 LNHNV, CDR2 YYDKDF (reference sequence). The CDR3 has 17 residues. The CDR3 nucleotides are TGTGCCACCAGCGGACCGGGACTAGCGGGGGACACAGATACGCAGTATTTT. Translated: CATSGPGLAGDTDTQYF.

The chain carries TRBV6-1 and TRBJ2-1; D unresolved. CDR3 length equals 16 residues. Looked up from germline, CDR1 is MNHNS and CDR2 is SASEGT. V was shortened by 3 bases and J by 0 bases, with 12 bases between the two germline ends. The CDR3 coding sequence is TGTGCCAGCAGTGAGATACGGGTTCTCTCCTACAATGAGCAGTTCTTC. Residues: CASSEIRVLSYNEQFF.

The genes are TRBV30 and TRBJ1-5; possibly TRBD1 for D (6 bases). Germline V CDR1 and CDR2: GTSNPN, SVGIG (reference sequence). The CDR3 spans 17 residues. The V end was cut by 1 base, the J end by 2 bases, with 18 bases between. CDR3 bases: TGTGCCTGGAGTGGGGGCGGGGGCGCGTTCGGCAATCAGCCCCAGCATTTT. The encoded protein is CAWSGGGGAFGNQPQHF.

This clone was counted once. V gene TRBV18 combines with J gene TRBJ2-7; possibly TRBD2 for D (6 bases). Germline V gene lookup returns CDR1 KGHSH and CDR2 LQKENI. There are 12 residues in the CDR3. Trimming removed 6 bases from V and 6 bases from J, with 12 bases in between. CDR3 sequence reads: CASSSGGAEQYF. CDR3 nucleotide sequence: TGTGCCAGCTCTTCCGGGGGAGCCGAGCAGTACTTC.

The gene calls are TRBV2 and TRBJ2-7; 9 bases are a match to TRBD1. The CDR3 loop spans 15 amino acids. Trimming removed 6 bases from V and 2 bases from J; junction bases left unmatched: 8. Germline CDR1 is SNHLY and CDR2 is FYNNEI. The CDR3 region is CASRVGGTGTYEQYF. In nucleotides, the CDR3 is TGTGCCAGCAGAGTTGGCGGGACAGGGACCTACGAGCAGTACTTC.